This T cell receptor (beta chain) was profiled in a study of blood T cell repertoires in COVID-19. Whole-study context: Material from acute and convalescent COVID-19 was sourced from the United States, Italy and Spain.

CDR3 size: 18 residues. CDR1 is LNHDA and CDR2 is SQIVND in the germline V gene (reference sequence). The V and J ends lost 4 bases and 2 bases respectively, with 23 bases between them. Membership in each cohort depended on participant-reported clinical history. Methods used by the authors: It was from reference gene primer amplification that nucleated cell counts were estimated. TCRdb's copy holds only in-frame clones and misses some; the assay was immunoSEQ multiplex PCR. V, J and clone size were drawn from that table, and D and trimming were deduced from the DNA. The sample records just under 250,000 clones, about 89% being singletons.

This clonotype was obtained from a woman aged 30 to 39 who had recovered from COVID-19. The chain couples TRBV19 to TRBJ1-2; D ambiguous. Specimen: PBMCs or T cells enriched from blood (not recorded which). The CDR3, as DNA: TGTGCCAGTAGTAGCCAATTCGCAGGTTGGGAGCGAAACTATGGCTACACCTTC. As protein: CASSSQFAGWERNYGYTF.